This T cell receptor (beta chain) was sequenced in a study of T-cell memory formation after mild COVID-19. V gave up 4 bases and J gave up 4 bases, with 11 bases separating them. CDR3 size: 13 residues. Germline CDR1 SGDLS, CDR2 YYNGEE. TCRdb reprocessed the 5' RACE reads via MiXCR and lists one record per CDR3 protein. The sample holds hundreds of thousands of distinct CDR3 sequences, under 25% seen once. Sequencing input: PBMCs or a T cell subset sorted from them (not recorded which). The sequence was collected from an adult woman who had mild COVID-19 (a few samples of this study predate the infection). Cell type and time point are not known. This chain connects TRBV9 to TRBJ2-5; D uncertain. CDR3 sequence reads: CASSMEFAETQYF. The CDR3 DNA reads as TGTGCCAGCAGCATGGAGTTCGCAGAGACCCAGTACTTC.